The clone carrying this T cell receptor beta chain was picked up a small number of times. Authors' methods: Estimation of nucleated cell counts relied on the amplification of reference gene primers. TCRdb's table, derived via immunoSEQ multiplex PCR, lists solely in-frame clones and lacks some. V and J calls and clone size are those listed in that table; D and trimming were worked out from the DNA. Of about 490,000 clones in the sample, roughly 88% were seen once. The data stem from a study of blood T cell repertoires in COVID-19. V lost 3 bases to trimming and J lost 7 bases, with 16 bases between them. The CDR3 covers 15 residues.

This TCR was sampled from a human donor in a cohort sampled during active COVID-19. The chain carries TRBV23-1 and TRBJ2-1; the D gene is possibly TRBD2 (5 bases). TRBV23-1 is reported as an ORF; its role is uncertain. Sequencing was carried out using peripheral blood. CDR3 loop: CASSQGSAALNEQFF. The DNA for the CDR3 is TGCGCCAGCAGTCAGGGTAGCGCGGCTTTAAATGAGCAGTTCTTC.